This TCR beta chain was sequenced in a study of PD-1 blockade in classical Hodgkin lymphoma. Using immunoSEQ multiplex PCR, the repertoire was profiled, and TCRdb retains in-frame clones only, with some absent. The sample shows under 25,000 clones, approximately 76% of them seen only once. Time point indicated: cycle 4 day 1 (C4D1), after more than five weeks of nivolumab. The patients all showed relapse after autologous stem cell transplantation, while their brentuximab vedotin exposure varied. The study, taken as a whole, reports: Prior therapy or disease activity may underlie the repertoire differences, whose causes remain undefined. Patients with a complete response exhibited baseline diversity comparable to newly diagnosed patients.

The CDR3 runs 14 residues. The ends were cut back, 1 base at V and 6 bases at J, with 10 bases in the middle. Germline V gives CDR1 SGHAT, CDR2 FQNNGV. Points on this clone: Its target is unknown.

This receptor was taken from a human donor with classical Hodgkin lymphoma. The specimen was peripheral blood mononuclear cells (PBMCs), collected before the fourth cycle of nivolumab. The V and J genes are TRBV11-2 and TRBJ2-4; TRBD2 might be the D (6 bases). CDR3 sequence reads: CASSLAGRGNIQYF. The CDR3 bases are TGTGCCAGCAGCTTAGCAGGGCGGGGAAACATTCAGTACTTC.